This TCR beta chain emerged from a study of spatial heterogeneity in lung cancer. Study results and caveats: Tumor mutation counts were tracked by expanded intratumoral alpha and beta TCR counts.

TCRdb recomputed calls from the 5' RACE reads with MiXCR, one row per CDR3 protein. The sample holds some 14,000 distinct CDR3 sequences, less than 6.5% seen once. Germline CDR1 and CDR2: SGHTA and FQGTGA. Trimming took 2 bases from V and 4 from J, leaving 9 bases between them. The length of the CDR3 is 14 residues. The time point was: sample taken at primary tumor resection. About this clonotype: Its antigen is undetermined.

The genes are TRBV7-3 and TRBJ2-1; D is perhaps TRBD1 or TRBD2 (5 bases each). Sequencing used lung tumor tissue, obtained at surgery. This TCR was recovered from a female donor with early-stage non-small cell lung cancer. This chain's CDR3 is CASSLYEGYNEQFF. CDR3 DNA: TGTGCCAGCAGCTTATATGAGGGGTACAATGAGCAGTTCTTC. Variable domain in full (rest from reference TRBV7-3 and TRBJ2-1): GAGVSQTPSNKVTEKGKYVELRCDPISGHTALYWYRQSLGQGPEFLIYFQGTGAADDSGLPNDRFFAVRPEGSVSTLKIQRTERGDSAVYLCASSLYEGYNEQFFGPGTRLTVL.